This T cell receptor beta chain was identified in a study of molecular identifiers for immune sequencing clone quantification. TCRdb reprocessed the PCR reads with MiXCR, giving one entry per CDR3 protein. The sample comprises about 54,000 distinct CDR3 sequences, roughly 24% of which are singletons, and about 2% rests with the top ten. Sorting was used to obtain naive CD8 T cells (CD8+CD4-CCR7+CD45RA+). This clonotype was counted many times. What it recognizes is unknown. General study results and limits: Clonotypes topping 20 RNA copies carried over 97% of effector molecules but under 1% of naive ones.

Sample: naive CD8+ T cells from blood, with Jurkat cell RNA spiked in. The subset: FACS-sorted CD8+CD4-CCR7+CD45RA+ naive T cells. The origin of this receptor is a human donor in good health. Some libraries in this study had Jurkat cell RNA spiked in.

Here the CDR3 DNA reads TGTGCCAGCAGTTTGTTGGTGGGACAGGGTATACCTGGGGCCAACGTCCTGACTTTC. Translating it yields CASSLLVGQGIPGANVLTF. The V and J genes are TRBV28 and TRBJ2-6; 9 nucleotides match TRBD1. Germline V gene data show CDR1 as MDHEN and CDR2 as SYDVKM. The CDR3 has 19 amino acids. Losses at the gene ends were 3 bases for V and 2 bases for J; bases not matched to a gene: 11. Variable domain in full (rest from reference TRBV28 and TRBJ2-6): DVKVTQSSRYLVKRTGEKVFLECVQDMDHENMFWYRQDPGLGLRLIYFSYDVKMKEKGDIPEGYSVSREKKERFSLILESASTNQTSMYLCASSLLVGQGIPGANVLTFGAGSRLTVL.